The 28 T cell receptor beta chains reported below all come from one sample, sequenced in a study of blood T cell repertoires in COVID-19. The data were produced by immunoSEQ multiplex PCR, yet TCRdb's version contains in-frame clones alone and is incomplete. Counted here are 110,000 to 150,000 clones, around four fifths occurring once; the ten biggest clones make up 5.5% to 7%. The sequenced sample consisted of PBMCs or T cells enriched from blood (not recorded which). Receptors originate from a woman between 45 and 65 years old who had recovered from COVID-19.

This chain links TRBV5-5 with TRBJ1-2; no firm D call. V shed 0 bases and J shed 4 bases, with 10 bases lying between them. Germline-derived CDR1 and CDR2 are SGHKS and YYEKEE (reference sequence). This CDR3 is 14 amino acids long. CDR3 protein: CASSLESGSYGYTF. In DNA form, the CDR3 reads TGTGCCAGCAGCTTGGAATCGGGAAGCTATGGCTACACCTTC.

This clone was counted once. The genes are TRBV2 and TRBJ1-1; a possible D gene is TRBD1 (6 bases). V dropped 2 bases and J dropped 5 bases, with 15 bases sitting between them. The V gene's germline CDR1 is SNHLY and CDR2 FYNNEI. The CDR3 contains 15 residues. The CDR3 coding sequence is TGTGCCAGCAGTGAAAGTAGGCAGGGGCGAACTGAAGCTTTCTTT. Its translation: CASSESRQGRTEAFF.

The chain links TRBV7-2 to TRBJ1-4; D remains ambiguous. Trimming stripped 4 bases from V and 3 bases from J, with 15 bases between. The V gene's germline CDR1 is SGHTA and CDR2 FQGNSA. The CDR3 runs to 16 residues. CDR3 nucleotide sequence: TGTGCCAGCAGCTCCGAGTACCGACTCTCTAATGAAAAACTGTTTTTT. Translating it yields CASSSEYRLSNEKLFF.

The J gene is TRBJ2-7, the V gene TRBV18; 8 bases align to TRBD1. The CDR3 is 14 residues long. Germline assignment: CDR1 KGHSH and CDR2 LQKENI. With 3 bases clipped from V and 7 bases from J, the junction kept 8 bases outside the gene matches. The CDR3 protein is CASSPTNRDREQYF. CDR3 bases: TGTGCCAGCTCACCTACGAACCGGGACAGGGAGCAGTACTTC.

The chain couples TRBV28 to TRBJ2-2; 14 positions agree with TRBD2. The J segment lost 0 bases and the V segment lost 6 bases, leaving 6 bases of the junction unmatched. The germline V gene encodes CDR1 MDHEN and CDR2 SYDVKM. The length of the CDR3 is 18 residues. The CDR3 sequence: CASSPGLAGAPNTGELFF. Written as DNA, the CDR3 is TGTGCCAGCAGCCCGGGACTAGCGGGGGCCCCGAACACCGGGGAGCTGTTTTTT.

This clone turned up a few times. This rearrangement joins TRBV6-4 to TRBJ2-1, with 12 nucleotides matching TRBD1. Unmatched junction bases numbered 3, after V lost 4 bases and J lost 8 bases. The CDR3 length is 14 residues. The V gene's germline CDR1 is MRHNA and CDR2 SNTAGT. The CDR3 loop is CASSGGTGGHEQFF. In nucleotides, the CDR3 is TGTGCCAGCAGTGGGGGGACAGGGGGCCATGAGCAGTTCTTC.

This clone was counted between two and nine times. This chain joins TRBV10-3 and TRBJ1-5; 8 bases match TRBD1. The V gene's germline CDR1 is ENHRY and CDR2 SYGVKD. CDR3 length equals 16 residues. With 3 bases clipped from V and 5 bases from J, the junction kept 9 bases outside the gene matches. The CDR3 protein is CAISEAPPGGYQPQHF. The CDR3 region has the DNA TGTGCCATCAGTGAAGCCCCCCCAGGGGGCTATCAGCCCCAGCATTTT.

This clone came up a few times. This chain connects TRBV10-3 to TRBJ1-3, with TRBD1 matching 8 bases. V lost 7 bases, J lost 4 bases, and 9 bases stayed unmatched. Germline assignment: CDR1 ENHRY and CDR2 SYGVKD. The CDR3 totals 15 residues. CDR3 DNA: TGTGCCATCACCACCCCGGGACAGGCGGGAAACACCATATATTTT. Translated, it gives CAITTPGQAGNTIYF.

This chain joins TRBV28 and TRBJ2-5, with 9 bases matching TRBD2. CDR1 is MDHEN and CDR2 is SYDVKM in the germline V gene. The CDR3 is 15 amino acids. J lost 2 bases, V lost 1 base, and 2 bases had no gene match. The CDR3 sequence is CASSLSAGGQETQYF. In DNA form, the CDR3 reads TGTGCCAGCAGTTTATCAGCGGGGGGACAAGAGACCCAGTACTTC.

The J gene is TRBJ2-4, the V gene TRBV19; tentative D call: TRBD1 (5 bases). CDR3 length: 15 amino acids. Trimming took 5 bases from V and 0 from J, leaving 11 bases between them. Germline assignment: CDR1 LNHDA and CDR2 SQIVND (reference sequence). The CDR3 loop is CASSLPGSAKNIQYF. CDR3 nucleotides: TGTGCCAGTAGTCTACCAGGGTCAGCCAAAAACATTCAGTACTTC. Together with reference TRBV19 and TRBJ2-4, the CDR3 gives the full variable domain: DGGITQSPKYLFRKEGQNVTLSCEQNLNHDAMYWYRQDPGQGLRLIYYSQIVNDFQKGDIAEGYSVSREKKESFPLTVTSAQKNPTAFYLCASSLPGSAKNIQYFGAGTRLSVL.

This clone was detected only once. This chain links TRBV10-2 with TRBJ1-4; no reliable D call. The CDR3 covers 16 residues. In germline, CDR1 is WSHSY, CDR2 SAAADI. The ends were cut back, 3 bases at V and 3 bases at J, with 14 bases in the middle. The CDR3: CASSDNSYGANEKLFF. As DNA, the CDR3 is TGCGCCAGCAGTGACAATTCCTACGGAGCTAATGAAAAACTGTTTTTT.

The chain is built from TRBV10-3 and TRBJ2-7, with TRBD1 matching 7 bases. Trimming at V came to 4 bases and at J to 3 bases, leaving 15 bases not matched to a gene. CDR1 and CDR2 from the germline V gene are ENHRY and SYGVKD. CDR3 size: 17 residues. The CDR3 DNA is TGTGCCATCAGTGGCCCTGGCTCGACAGGGCGATTCTACGAGCAGTACTTC. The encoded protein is CAISGPGSTGRFYEQYF.

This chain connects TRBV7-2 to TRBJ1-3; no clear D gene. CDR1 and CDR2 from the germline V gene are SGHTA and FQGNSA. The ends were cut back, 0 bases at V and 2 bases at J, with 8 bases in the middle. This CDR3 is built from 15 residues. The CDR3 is CASSLASTAGNTIYF. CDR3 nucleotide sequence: TGTGCCAGCAGCTTAGCGAGCACAGCTGGAAACACCATATATTTT.

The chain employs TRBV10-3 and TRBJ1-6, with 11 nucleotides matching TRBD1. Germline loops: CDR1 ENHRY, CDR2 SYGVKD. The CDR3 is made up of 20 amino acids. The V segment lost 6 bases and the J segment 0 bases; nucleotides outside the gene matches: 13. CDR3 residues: CAIRDDGTGGTSSYNSPLHF. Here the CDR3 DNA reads TGTGCCATCAGGGACGATGGGACAGGGGGGACGAGCTCCTATAATTCACCCCTCCACTTT.

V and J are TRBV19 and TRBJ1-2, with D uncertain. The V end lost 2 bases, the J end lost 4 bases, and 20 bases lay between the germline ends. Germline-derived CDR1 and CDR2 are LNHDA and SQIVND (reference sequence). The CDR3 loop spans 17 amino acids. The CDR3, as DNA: TGTGCCAGTAGTATAATTGGCGGGGAGAATCTAGCCTATGGCTACACCTTC. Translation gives CASSIIGGENLAYGYTF.

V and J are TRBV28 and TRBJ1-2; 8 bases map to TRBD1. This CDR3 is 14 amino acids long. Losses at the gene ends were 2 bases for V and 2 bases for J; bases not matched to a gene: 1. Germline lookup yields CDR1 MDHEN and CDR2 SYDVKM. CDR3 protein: CASSLQGANYGYTF. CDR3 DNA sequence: TGTGCCAGCAGTTTACAGGGGGCAAACTATGGCTACACCTTC.

CDR3 residues: CASSLPGGAYNEQFF. Here the CDR3 DNA reads TGTGCCAGCAGCTTGCCGGGGGGAGCCTACAATGAGCAGTTCTTC. The chain joins TRBV5-4 to TRBJ2-1; 7 bases are shared with TRBD2. The V gene's germline CDR1 is SGHNT and CDR2 YYREEE (reference sequence). The CDR3 runs 15 residues. The trim removed 1 base at V and 2 bases at J, leaving 3 bases unmatched. The complete variable domain, with remaining parts taken from reference TRBV5-4 and TRBJ2-1, reads ETGVTQSPTHLIKTRGQQVTLRCSSQSGHNTVSWYQQALGQGPQFIFQYYREEENGRGNFPPRFSGLQFPNYSSELNVNALELDDSALYLCASSLPGGAYNEQFFGPGTRLTVL.

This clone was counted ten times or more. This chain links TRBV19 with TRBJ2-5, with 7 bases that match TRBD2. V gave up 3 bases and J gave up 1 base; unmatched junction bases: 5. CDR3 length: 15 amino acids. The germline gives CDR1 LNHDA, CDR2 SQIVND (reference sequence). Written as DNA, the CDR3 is TGTGCCAGTAGTATTAGCGGGCAAGGCCAAGAGACCCAGTACTTC. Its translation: CASSISGQGQETQYF.

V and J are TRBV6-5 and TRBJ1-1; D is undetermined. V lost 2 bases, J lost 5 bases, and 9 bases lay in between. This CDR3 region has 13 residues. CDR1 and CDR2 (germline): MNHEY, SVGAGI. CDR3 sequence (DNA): TGTGCCAGCAGTTACGAACGAGGGACTGAAGCTTTCTTT. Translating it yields CASSYERGTEAFF.

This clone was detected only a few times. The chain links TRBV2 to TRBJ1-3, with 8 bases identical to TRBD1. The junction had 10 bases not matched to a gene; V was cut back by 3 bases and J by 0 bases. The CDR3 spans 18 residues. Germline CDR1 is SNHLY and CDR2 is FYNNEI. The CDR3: CASSDIRQGPRSGNTIYF. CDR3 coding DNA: TGTGCCAGCAGTGATATCAGACAGGGGCCACGCTCTGGAAACACCATATATTTT. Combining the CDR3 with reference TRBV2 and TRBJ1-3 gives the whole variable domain EPEVTQTPSHQVTQMGQEVILRCVPISNHLYFYWYRQILGQKVEFLVSFYNNEISEKSEIFDDQFSVERPDGSNFTLKIRSTKLEDSAMYFCASSDIRQGPRSGNTIYFGEGSWLTVV.

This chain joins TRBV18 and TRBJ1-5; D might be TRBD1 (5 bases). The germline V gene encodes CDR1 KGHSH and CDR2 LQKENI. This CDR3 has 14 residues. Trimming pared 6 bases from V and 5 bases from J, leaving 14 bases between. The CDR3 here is CASSPIGGDQPQHF. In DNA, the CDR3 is TGTGCCAGCTCGCCCATTGGAGGGGATCAGCCCCAGCATTTT. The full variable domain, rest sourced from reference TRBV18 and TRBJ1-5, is NAGVMQNPRHLVRRRGQEARLRCSPMKGHSHVYWYRQLPEEGLKFMVYLQKENIIDESGMPKERFSAEFPKEGPSILRIQQVVRGDSAAYFCASSPIGGDQPQHFGDGTRLSIL.

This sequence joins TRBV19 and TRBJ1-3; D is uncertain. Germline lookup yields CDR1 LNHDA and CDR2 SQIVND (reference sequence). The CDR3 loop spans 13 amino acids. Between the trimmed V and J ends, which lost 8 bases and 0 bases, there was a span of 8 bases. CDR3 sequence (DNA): TGTGCCAGTGTAGAGAGCTCTGGAAACACCATATATTTT. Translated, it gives CASVESSGNTIYF.

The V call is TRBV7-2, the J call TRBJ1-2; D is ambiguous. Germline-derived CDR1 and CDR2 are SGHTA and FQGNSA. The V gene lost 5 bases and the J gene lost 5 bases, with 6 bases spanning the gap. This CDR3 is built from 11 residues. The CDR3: CASSRAYGYTF. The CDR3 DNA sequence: TGTGCCAGCAGCCGCGCATATGGCTACACCTTC.

The CDR3 DNA sequence: TGTGCCAGCTCACCCGGTCGAGACACTGAAGCTTTCTTT. This encodes CASSPGRDTEAFF. The chain couples TRBV18 to TRBJ1-1; D remains unclear. CDR1 is KGHSH and CDR2 is LQKENI in the germline V gene. V lost 3 bases to trimming and J lost 3 bases, with 8 bases between them. This CDR3 is 13 amino acids long.

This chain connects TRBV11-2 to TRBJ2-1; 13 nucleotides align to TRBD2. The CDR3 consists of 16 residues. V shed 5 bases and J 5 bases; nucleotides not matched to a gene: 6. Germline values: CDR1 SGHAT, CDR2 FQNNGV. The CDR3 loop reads CASSRRTSGGNNEQFF. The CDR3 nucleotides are TGTGCCAGCAGCCGACGGACTAGCGGGGGCAACAATGAGCAGTTCTTC.

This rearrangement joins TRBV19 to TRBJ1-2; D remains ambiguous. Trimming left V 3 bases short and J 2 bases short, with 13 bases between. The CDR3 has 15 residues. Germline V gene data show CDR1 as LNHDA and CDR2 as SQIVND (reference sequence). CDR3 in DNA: TGTGCCAGTAGTATGGGCCTATCTTTCAACTATGGCTACACCTTC. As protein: CASSMGLSFNYGYTF.

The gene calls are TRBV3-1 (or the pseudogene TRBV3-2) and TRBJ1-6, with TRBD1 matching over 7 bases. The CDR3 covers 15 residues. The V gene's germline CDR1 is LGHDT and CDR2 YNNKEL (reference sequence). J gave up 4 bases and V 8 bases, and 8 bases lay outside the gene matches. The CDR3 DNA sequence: TGTGCCAGCGGCTACCAGACAGGGTATAATTCACCCCTCCACTTT. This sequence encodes CASGYQTGYNSPLHF.

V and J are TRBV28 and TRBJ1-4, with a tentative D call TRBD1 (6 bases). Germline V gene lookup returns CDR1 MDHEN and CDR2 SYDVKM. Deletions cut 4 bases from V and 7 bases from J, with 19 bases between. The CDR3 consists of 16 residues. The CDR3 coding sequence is TGTGCCAGCAGTTCACGATATGTGGGGGCGACTGAAAAACTGTTTTTT. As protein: CASSSRYVGATEKLFF.